This TCR beta chain was observed in a study of blood T cell repertoires in COVID-19. Study in general: T cells, B-cell-depleted T cells, or PBMCs provided the cDNA or gDNA that served as material.

The method was immunoSEQ multiplex PCR; TCRdb's version includes in-frame clones alone and lacks a portion of them. The sample records 400,000 to 550,000 clones, 70% to 90% being singletons. With 7 bases clipped from V and 0 bases from J, the junction kept 11 bases outside the gene matches. Per germline, CDR1 MDHEN and CDR2 SYDVKM. This CDR3 has 18 residues. V gene TRBV28 combines with J gene TRBJ2-6, with TRBD1 identical over 8 bases. The TCR sequence derives from a woman between 18 and 29 years old with acute COVID-19. Sequencing used PBMCs or T cells enriched from blood (not recorded which). The CDR3 spells CASNWGQGASSGANVLTF. For the CDR3, the DNA is TGTGCCAGCAACTGGGGGCAGGGGGCCTCCTCTGGGGCCAACGTCCTGACTTTC.